Given below is one T cell receptor (beta chain) in context. Per the authors' pipeline: From reference gene primer amplification, estimates of nucleated cell counts were derived. The method was immunoSEQ multiplex PCR; TCRdb's version includes in-frame clones alone and lacks a portion of them. From that table come the V and J calls and clone size; the DNA was used to work out D and trimming. The sample comprises about 100,000 clones, around 79% of which are singletons, and approximately 22% rests with the top ten. CDR3 length equals 15 residues. CDR1 and CDR2 (germline): SGHTA, FQGNSA. The trim removed 5 bases at V and 6 bases at J, leaving 11 bases unmatched. This specimen belongs to a study of blood T cell repertoires in COVID-19. Looking at the study overall: PBMCs, B-cell-depleted T cells, or T cells provided the cDNA or gDNA that made up the material.

Sequencing was performed on peripheral blood. The clonotype was recovered from a man aged 65-85 years with active or convalescent COVID-19. The chain employs TRBV7-2 and TRBJ2-3, with 7 bases lining up with TRBD1. In nucleotides, the CDR3 is TGTGCCAGCAGCCAGGACAGGTCGTGGCGTGATACGCAGTATTTT. Translation: CASSQDRSWRDTQYF.